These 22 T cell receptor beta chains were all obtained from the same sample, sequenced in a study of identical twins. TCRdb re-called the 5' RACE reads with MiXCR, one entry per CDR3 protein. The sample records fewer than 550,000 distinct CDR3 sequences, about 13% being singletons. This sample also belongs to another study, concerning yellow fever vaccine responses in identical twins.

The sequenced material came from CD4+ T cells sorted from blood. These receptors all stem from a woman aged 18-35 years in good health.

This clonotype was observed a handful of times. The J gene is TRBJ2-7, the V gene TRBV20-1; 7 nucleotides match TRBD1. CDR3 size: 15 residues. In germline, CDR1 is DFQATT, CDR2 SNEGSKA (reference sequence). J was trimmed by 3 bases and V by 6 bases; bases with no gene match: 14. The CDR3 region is CSATGTATIFYEQYF. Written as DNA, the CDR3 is TGCAGTGCCACCGGGACAGCCACTATATTCTACGAGCAGTACTTC.

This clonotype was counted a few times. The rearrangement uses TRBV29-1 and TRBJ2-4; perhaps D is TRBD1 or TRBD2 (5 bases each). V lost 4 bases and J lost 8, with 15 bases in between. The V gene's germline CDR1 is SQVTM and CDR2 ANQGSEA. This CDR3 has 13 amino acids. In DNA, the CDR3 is TGCAGCGTTGTCGGGACCCAGGCCCACATTCAGTACTTC. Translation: CSVVGTQAHIQYF.

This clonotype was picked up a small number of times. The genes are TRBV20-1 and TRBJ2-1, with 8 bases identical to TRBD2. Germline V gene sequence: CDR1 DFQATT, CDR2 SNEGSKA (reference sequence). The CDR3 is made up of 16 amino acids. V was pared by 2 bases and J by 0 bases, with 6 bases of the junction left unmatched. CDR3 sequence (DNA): TGCAGTGCTAGAACCCGCGGGAGGAACTCCTACAATGAGCAGTTCTTC. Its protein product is CSARTRGRNSYNEQFF.

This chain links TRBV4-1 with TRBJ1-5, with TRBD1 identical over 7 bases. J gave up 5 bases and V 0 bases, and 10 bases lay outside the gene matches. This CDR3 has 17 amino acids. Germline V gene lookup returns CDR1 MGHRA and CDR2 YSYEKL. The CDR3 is CASSQEPTGQVYQPQHF. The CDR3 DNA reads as TGCGCCAGCAGCCAAGAACCCACCGGACAGGTTTATCAGCCCCAGCATTTT.

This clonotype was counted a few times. CDR3 in amino acids: CASSLGYRTGIADNEQFF. The DNA of the CDR3 is TGTGCCAGCAGCTTAGGTTACCGGACAGGAATAGCAGACAATGAGCAGTTCTTC. The chain recombines TRBV7-8 with TRBJ2-1, with 7 bases that match TRBD1. V trimming: 1 base; J trimming: 5 bases; junction bases outside the gene matches: 14. CDR3 size: 18 residues. From germline, CDR1 is SGHVS and CDR2 FQNEAQ.

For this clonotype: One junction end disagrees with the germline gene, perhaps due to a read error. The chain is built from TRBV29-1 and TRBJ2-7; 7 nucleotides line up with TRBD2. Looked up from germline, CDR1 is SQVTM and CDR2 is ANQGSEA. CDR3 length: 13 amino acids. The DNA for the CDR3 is TGCAGCGTCGAAGAAGCGGGGACCTACGAGCAGTACTTC. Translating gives CSVEEAGTYEQYF.

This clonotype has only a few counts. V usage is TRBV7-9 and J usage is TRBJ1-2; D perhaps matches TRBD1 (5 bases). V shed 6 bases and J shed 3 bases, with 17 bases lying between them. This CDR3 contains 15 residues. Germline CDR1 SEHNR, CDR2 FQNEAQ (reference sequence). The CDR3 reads CASRTEESGDYGYTF. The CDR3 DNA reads TGTGCCAGCAGGACAGAGGAGAGCGGGGACTATGGCTACACCTTC.

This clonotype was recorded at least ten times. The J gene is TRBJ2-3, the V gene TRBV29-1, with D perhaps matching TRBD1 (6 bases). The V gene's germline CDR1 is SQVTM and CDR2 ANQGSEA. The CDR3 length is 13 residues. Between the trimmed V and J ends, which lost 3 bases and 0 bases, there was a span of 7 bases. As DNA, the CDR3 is TGCAGCGTTGATGGACAGAGCACAGATACGCAGTATTTT. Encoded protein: CSVDGQSTDTQYF.

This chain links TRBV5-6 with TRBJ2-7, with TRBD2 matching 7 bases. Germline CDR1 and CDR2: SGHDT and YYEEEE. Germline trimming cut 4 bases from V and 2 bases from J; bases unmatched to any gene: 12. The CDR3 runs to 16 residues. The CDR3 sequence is CASSHTGGLRTYEQYF. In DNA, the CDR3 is TGTGCCAGCAGCCACACCGGGGGGTTACGTACCTACGAGCAGTACTTC. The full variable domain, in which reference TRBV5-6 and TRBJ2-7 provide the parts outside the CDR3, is DAGVTQSPTHLIKTRGQQVTLRCSPKSGHDTVSWYQQALGQGPQFIFQYYEEEERQRGNFPDRFSGHQFPNYSSELNVNALLLGDSALYLCASSHTGGLRTYEQYFGPGTRLTVT.

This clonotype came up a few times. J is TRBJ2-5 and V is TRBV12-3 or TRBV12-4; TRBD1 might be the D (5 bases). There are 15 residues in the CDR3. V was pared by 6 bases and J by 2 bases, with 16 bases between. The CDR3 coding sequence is TGTGCCAGCAGCCAAGGACGAAGGGGACAAGAGACCCAGTACTTC. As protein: CASSQGRRGQETQYF.

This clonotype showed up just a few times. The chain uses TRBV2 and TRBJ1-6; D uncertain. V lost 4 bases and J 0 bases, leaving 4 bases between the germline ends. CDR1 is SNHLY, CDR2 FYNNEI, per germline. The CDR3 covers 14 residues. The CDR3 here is CASSVNSYNSPLHF. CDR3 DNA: TGTGCCAGCAGTGTCAACTCCTATAATTCACCCCTCCACTTT.

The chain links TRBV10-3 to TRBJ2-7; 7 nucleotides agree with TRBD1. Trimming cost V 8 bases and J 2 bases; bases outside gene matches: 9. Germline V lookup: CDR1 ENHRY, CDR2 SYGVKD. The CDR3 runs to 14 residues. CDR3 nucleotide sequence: TGTGCCATCGAGTCGAAGCAGGGGGCCTACGAGCAGTACTTC. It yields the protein CAIESKQGAYEQYF.

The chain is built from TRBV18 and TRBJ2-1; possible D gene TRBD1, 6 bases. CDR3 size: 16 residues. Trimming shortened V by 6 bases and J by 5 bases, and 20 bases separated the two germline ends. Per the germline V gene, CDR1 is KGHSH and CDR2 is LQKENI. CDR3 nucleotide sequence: TGTGCCAGCTCCCCGTCAGTGGGCAGGGGAAACAATGAGCAGTTCTTC. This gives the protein CASSPSVGRGNNEQFF.

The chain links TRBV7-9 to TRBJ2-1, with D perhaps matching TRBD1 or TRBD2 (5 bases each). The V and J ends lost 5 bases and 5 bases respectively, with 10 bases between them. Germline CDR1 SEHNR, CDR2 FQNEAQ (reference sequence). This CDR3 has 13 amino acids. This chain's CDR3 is CASSPWDHNEQFF. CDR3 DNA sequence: TGTGCCAGCAGCCCCTGGGACCACAATGAGCAGTTCTTC. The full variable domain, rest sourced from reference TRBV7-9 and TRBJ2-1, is DTGVSQNPRHKITKRGQNVTFRCDPISEHNRLYWYRQTLGQGPEFLTYFQNEAQLEKSRLLSDRFSAERPKGSFSTLEIQRTEQGDSAMYLCASSPWDHNEQFFGPGTRLTVL.

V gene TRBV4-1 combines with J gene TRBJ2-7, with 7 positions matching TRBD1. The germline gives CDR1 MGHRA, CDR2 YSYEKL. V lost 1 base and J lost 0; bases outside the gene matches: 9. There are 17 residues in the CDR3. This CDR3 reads CASSQAGTTGSSYEQYF. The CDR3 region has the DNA TGCGCCAGCAGCCAAGCGGGAACGACAGGGAGCTCCTACGAGCAGTACTTC.

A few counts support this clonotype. The CDR3 nucleotides are TGTGCCAGCAGTCACTCGACAGGGTATCAAGAGACCCAGTACTTC. Amino acid sequence: CASSHSTGYQETQYF. The chain recombines TRBV12-3 or TRBV12-4 with TRBJ2-5; 7 bases map to TRBD1. CDR3 length: 15 residues. With V trimmed by 5 bases and J by 2 bases, 8 bases remained unmatched.

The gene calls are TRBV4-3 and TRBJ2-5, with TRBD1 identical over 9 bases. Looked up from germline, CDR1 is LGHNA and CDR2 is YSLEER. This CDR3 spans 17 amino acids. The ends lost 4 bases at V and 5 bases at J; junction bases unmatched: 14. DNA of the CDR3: TGCGCCAGCAGCCTAGGCGAAAACAGGGGGCGCGAGGAGACCCAGTACTTC. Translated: CASSLGENRGREETQYF.

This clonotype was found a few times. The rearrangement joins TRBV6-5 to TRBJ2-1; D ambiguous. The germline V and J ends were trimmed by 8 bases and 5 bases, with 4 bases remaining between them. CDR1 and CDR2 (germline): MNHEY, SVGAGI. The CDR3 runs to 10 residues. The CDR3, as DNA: TGTGCCAGCGGCCACAATGAGCAGTTCTTC. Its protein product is CASGHNEQFF.

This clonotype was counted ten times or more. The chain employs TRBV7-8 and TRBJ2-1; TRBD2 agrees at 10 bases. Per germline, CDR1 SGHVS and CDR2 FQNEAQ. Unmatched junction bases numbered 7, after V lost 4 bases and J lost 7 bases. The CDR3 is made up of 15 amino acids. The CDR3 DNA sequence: TGTGCCAGCAGCTCTCCCGGGACTAGCGATAATGAGCAGTTCTTC. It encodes CASSSPGTSDNEQFF. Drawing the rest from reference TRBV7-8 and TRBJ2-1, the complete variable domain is GAGVSQSPRYKVAKRGQDVALRCDPISGHVSLFWYQQALGQGPEFLTYFQNEAQLDKSGLPSDRFFAERPEGSVSTLKIQRTQQEDSAVYLCASSSPGTSDNEQFFGPGTRLTVL.

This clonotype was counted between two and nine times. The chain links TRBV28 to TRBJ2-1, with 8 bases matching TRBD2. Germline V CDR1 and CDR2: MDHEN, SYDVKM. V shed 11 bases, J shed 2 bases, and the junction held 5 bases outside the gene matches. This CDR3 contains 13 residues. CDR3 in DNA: TGTGCCCTTAGCGGGACCCCCTACAATGAGCAGTTCTTC. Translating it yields CALSGTPYNEQFF.

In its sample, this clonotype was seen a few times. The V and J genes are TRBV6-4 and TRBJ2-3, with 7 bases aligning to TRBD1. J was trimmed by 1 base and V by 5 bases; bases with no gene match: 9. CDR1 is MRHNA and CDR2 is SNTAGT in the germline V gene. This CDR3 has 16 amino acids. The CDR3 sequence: CASSRDSSSGTDTQYF. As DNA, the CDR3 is TGTGCCAGCAGTCGGGACAGTTCCTCAGGCACAGATACGCAGTATTTT.

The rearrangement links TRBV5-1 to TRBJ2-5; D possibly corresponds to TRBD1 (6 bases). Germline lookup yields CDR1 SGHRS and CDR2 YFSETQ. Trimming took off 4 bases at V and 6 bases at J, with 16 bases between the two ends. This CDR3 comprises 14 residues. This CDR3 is CASSVTGGWQTQYF. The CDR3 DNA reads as TGCGCCAGCAGCGTGACAGGAGGTTGGCAGACCCAGTACTTC.